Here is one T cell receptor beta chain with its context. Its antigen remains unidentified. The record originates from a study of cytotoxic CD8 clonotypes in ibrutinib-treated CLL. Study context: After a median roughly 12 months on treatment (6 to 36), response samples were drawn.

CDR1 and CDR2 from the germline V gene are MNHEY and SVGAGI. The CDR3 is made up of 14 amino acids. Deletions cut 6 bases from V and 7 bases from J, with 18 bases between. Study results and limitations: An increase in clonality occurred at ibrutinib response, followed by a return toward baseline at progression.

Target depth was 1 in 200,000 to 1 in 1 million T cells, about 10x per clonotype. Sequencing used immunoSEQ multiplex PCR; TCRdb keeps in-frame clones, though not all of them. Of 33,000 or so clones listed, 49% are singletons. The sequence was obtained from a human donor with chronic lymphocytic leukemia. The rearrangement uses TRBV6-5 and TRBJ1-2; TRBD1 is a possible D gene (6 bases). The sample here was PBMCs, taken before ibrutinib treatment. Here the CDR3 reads CASRPTQGFGGYTF. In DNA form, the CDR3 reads TGTGCCAGCAGACCCACCCAGGGGTTTGGTGGCTACACCTTC.